This T cell receptor (beta chain) came from a study of human T cells and chemical hapten exposure. The library gave individual cDNA molecules unique molecular identifiers. MiXCR was run by TCRdb on the RACE reads, yielding one entry per CDR3 protein. The sample yields more than 80,000 distinct CDR3 sequences, 10% to 11% seen once. Time point meaning: pre-sensitization, week 0. Indicated treatment: therapeutic diphenylcyclopropenone sensitization with weekly scalp DPC. This clonotype appeared a few times. Trimming removed 2 bases at V and 1 base at J, with 11 bases between. The germline gives CDR1 SGHRS, CDR2 YFSETQ. This CDR3 has 15 residues.

Sequences were derived from whole blood, sampled in connection with sensitization to the hapten diphenylcyclopropenone (DPC). This chain links TRBV5-1 with TRBJ2-3; D possibly uses TRBD1 or TRBD2 (6 bases each). The clonotype originates from a woman aged 55-75 years with alopecia areata. Some clones in this sample may be carry-over from other donors' samples. Here the CDR3 DNA reads TGCGCCAGCAGCTTACAGGGCGGGGGCACAGATACGCAGTATTTT. It translates to CASSLQGGGTDTQYF.